The subject of this entry is one TCR beta chain. The data belong to a study of blood T cell repertoires in COVID-19. Looking at the study overall: The United States, Italy and Spain were the sources of the acute and convalescent COVID-19 samples. T cells, B-cell-depleted T cells, or PBMCs provided the cDNA or gDNA that served as material.

Data came from immunoSEQ multiplex PCR; TCRdb stores just in-frame clones and leaves some out. The sample gives about 500,000 clones, 87% of which show up once; roughly 0.7% is in the top ten. Germline V gene lookup returns CDR1 LNHDA and CDR2 SQIVND (reference sequence). This CDR3 comprises 14 residues. Trimming at V came to 8 bases and at J to 6 bases, leaving 10 bases not matched to a gene. Source material: PBMCs or T cells enriched from blood (not recorded which). This TCR came from a woman aged 18-29 years who had recovered from COVID-19. This chain links TRBV19 with TRBJ2-5, with 9 bases that match TRBD2. CDR3 residues: CASWGGGAFKTQYF. Here the CDR3 DNA reads TGTGCCAGTTGGGGCGGGGGGGCCTTTAAGACCCAGTACTTC.